A selection of T cell receptor beta chains follows, all from one sample in a study of T cell changes during pregnancy in multiple sclerosis. Produced via immunoSEQ multiplex PCR; TCRdb's table is partial and in-frame only. The sample yields roughly 80,000 clones, 90% to 95% seen once. Here the sequenced sample was peripheral blood, taken before pregnancy. These receptor sequences come from a female donor with multiple sclerosis, enrolled in a pregnancy study. Both conserved end residues are part of each CDR3. D genes are given only for firm matches. The size of a clone is reported for some rows only, either as once, few or many, or as a class for expanded clones.

d_gene: .; abundance: .; j_gene: TRBJ1-1; v_gene: TRBV6-1; CDR3aa: CASSEVGGASTEAFF; CDR3nt: TGTGCCAGCAGTGAAGTAGGGGGGGCGAGTACTGAAGCTTTCTTT
d_gene: .; abundance: .; j_gene: TRBJ1-2; v_gene: TRBV29-1; CDR3aa: CSVERGSVYGYTF; CDR3nt: TGCAGCGTTGAGAGGGGGAGTGTATATGGCTACACCTTC
d_gene: .; abundance: .; j_gene: TRBJ2-3; v_gene: TRBV9; CDR3aa: CASSVGGQDTQYF; CDR3nt: TGTGCCAGCAGCGTTGGGGGCCAAGATACGCAGTATTTT
d_gene: .; abundance: .; j_gene: TRBJ2-7; v_gene: TRBV9; CDR3aa: CASSVGPGRSYEQYF; CDR3nt: TGTGCCAGCAGCGTAGGGCCAGGCCGCTCCTACGAGCAGTACTTC
d_gene: .; abundance: .; j_gene: TRBJ2-3; v_gene: TRBV5-4; CDR3aa: CASSLKGGTDTQYF; CDR3nt: TGTGCCAGCAGCTTAAAGGGGGGCACAGATACGCAGTATTTT
d_gene: TRBD1; abundance: .; j_gene: TRBJ1-2; v_gene: TRBV6-1; CDR3aa: CASSERSTRGQGYTF; CDR3nt: TGTGCCAGCAGTGAAAGGTCTACTAGGGGGCAGGGCTACACCTTC
d_gene: .; abundance: .; j_gene: TRBJ1-2; v_gene: TRBV5-6; CDR3aa: CASRPGGFGSGGYTF; CDR3nt: TGTGCCAGCAGGCCTGGCGGGTTTGGTAGCGGGGGCTACACCTTC
d_gene: TRBD1; abundance: .; j_gene: TRBJ1-1; v_gene: TRBV25-1; CDR3aa: CASSKPGTGETAFF; CDR3nt: TGTGCCAGCAGTAAACCCGGGACAGGTGAGACCGCTTTCTTT
d_gene: TRBD2; abundance: .; j_gene: TRBJ2-3; v_gene: TRBV7-7; CDR3aa: CAVAGGNTDTQYF; CDR3nt: TGTGCCGTAGCGGGGGGGAATACAGATACGCAGTATTTT
d_gene: TRBD1; abundance: .; j_gene: TRBJ1-2; v_gene: TRBV4-1; CDR3aa: CASSQDYRGQGGQEGYTF; CDR3nt: TGCGCCAGCAGCCAAGACTATCGGGGACAGGGGGGTCAAGAAGGCTACACCTTC
d_gene: .; abundance: .; j_gene: TRBJ2-5; v_gene: TRBV10-1; CDR3aa: CASSEGAQETQYF; CDR3nt: TGCGCCAGCAGTGAGGGAGCTCAAGAGACCCAGTACTTC
d_gene: TRBD1; abundance: .; j_gene: TRBJ2-1; v_gene: TRBV15; CDR3aa: CATSRDVTGDNEQFF; CDR3nt: TGTGCCACCAGCAGAGATGTAACAGGGGACAATGAGCAGTTCTTC
d_gene: .; abundance: .; j_gene: TRBJ1-2; v_gene: TRBV7-9; CDR3aa: CASSLAGPTVQDGYTF; CDR3nt: TGTGCCAGCAGCTTAGCTGGTCCGACAGTCCAGGATGGCTACACCTTC
d_gene: TRBD1; abundance: .; j_gene: TRBJ1-1; v_gene: TRBV6-1; CDR3aa: CASSDRDRGRKFPETEAFF; CDR3nt: TGTGCCAGCAGTGACAGGGACAGGGGGCGTAAGTTCCCTGAGACTGAAGCTTTCTTT
d_gene: .; abundance: .; j_gene: TRBJ2-7; v_gene: TRBV15; CDR3aa: CATSSRQDEQYF; CDR3nt: TGTGCCACCAGCAGCAGACAGGACGAGCAGTACTTC
d_gene: .; abundance: .; j_gene: TRBJ1-2; v_gene: TRBV9; CDR3aa: CASSVAVQGYGYTF; CDR3nt: TGTGCCAGCAGCGTAGCGGTACAGGGCTATGGCTACACCTTC
d_gene: TRBD1; abundance: .; j_gene: TRBJ1-4; v_gene: TRBV6-5; CDR3aa: CASSYGTGGREKLFF; CDR3nt: TGTGCCAGCAGCTACGGGACAGGGGGTAGAGAAAAACTGTTTTTT
d_gene: .; abundance: .; j_gene: TRBJ1-2; v_gene: TRBV6-5; CDR3aa: CASSYSPPTNYGYTF; CDR3nt: TGTGCCAGCAGTTACTCGCCCCCGACAAACTATGGCTACACCTTC
d_gene: .; abundance: .; j_gene: TRBJ1-1; v_gene: TRBV10-3; CDR3aa: CAISGGGSENTEAFF; CDR3nt: TGTGCCATCAGTGGGGGAGGGAGTGAGAACACTGAAGCTTTCTTT
d_gene: TRBD1; abundance: .; j_gene: TRBJ1-6; v_gene: TRBV11-2; CDR3aa: CASSRQGLNSPLHF; CDR3nt: TGTGCCAGCAGTCGACAGGGACTTAATTCACCCCTCCACTTT
d_gene: TRBD1; abundance: .; j_gene: TRBJ1-1; v_gene: TRBV9; CDR3aa: CASSVAKAGGNTEAFF; CDR3nt: TGTGCCAGCAGCGTAGCTAAGGCAGGGGGTAACACTGAAGCTTTCTTT
d_gene: .; abundance: .; j_gene: TRBJ2-7; v_gene: TRBV21-1; CDR3aa: CASSSSGNEQYF; CDR3nt: TGTGCCAGCAGCTCTTCAGGGAACGAGCAGTACTTC
d_gene: .; abundance: .; j_gene: TRBJ1-1; v_gene: TRBV5-6; CDR3aa: CASSLWEGTEAFF; CDR3nt: TGTGCCAGCAGCTTGTGGGAGGGGACTGAAGCTTTCTTT
d_gene: TRBD1; abundance: .; j_gene: TRBJ1-2; v_gene: TRBV5-1; CDR3aa: CASSLGQGDYGYTF; CDR3nt: TGCGCCAGCAGCTTGGGACAGGGAGACTATGGCTACACCTTC
d_gene: .; abundance: .; j_gene: TRBJ1-2; v_gene: TRBV6-1; CDR3aa: CASSEALEGGYTF; CDR3nt: TGTGCCAGCAGTGAAGCGCTGGAGGGGGGCTACACCTTC
d_gene: .; abundance: .; j_gene: TRBJ1-5; v_gene: TRBV5-1; CDR3aa: CASSLVDTRRANQPQHF; CDR3nt: TGCGCCAGCAGCTTGGTGGACACCCGACGGGCAAATCAGCCCCAGCATTTT
d_gene: TRBD2; abundance: .; j_gene: TRBJ2-2; v_gene: TRBV7-9; CDR3aa: CASSSMVARGGDTGELFF; CDR3nt: TGTGCCAGCAGCTCAATGGTTGCGCGGGGGGGCGACACCGGGGAGCTGTTTTTT
d_gene: .; abundance: .; j_gene: TRBJ1-2; v_gene: TRBV5-8; CDR3aa: CASSLVQGVGYGYTF; CDR3nt: TGTGCCAGCAGCTTGGTACAGGGCGTCGGGTATGGCTACACCTTC
d_gene: .; abundance: .; j_gene: TRBJ2-7; v_gene: TRBV5-1; CDR3aa: CASSLVSPNSYEQYF; CDR3nt: TGCGCCAGCAGCTTGGTTTCCCCCAACTCCTACGAGCAGTACTTC
d_gene: .; abundance: few; j_gene: TRBJ1-1; v_gene: TRBV20-1; CDR3aa: CSARSVTEAFF; CDR3nt: TGCAGTGCTAGATCGGTCACTGAAGCTTTCTTT
d_gene: .; abundance: .; j_gene: TRBJ1-1; v_gene: TRBV6-1; CDR3aa: CASSFGGWAFF; CDR3nt: TGTGCCAGCAGTTTCGGGGGTTGGGCTTTCTTT
d_gene: .; abundance: .; j_gene: TRBJ1-2; v_gene: TRBV28; CDR3aa: CASSPGVENYGYTF; CDR3nt: TGTGCCAGCAGTCCAGGGGTAGAGAACTATGGCTACACCTTC
d_gene: .; abundance: .; j_gene: TRBJ2-3; v_gene: TRBV19; CDR3aa: CASSAWLGGDTQYF; CDR3nt: TGTGCCAGTTCGGCTTGGCTAGGAGGAGATACGCAGTATTTT
d_gene: .; abundance: .; j_gene: TRBJ1-5; v_gene: TRBV4-1; CDR3aa: CASSPLAGSNQPQHF; CDR3nt: TGCGCCAGCAGCCCCCTAGCGGGTAGCAATCAGCCCCAGCATTTT
d_gene: TRBD2; abundance: .; j_gene: TRBJ2-5; v_gene: TRBV5-6; CDR3aa: CASSLVGGTTQYF; CDR3nt: TGTGCCAGCAGCTTGGTGGGGGGGACGACCCAGTACTTC
d_gene: TRBD2; abundance: .; j_gene: TRBJ2-3; v_gene: TRBV18; CDR3aa: CASSPGGGAGDTQYF; CDR3nt: TGTGCCAGCTCACCAGGCGGGGGGGCCGGGGATACGCAGTATTTT
d_gene: .; abundance: .; j_gene: TRBJ2-5; v_gene: TRBV7-9; CDR3aa: CASSFPGKETQYF; CDR3nt: TGTGCCAGCAGCTTTCCAGGGAAGGAGACCCAGTACTTC
d_gene: .; abundance: .; j_gene: TRBJ1-2; v_gene: TRBV10-3; CDR3aa: CAIKKNGGLDYGYTF; CDR3nt: TGTGCCATCAAGAAAAATGGGGGACTCGATTATGGCTACACCTTC
d_gene: .; abundance: .; j_gene: TRBJ1-1; v_gene: TRBV14; CDR3aa: CASSQPPGLVAFF; CDR3nt: TGTGCCAGCAGCCAACCCCCTGGACTTGTAGCTTTCTTT
d_gene: .; abundance: .; j_gene: TRBJ2-7; v_gene: TRBV7-2; CDR3aa: CASSYVFRGDEQYF; CDR3nt: TGTGCCAGCAGCTACGTATTCAGGGGGGACGAGCAGTACTTC
d_gene: TRBD2; abundance: .; j_gene: TRBJ2-1; v_gene: TRBV7-9; CDR3aa: CASSPTSGGLDEQFF; CDR3nt: TGTGCCAGCAGTCCGACTAGCGGGGGGCTGGATGAGCAGTTCTTC
d_gene: .; abundance: once; j_gene: TRBJ2-3; v_gene: TRBV6-6; CDR3aa: CASSQLEATQYF; CDR3nt: TGTGCCAGCAGCCAACTAGAGGCCACGCAGTATTTT
d_gene: .; abundance: .; j_gene: TRBJ1-5; v_gene: TRBV2; CDR3aa: CASSPIRDRINQPQHF; CDR3nt: TGTGCCAGCAGCCCGATACGAGACAGGATAAATCAGCCCCAGCATTTT
d_gene: .; abundance: .; j_gene: TRBJ2-2; v_gene: TRBV10-3; CDR3aa: CAIREGQRNTGELFF; CDR3nt: TGTGCCATCAGGGAGGGACAGAGGAACACCGGGGAGCTGTTTTTT
d_gene: .; abundance: .; j_gene: TRBJ1-5; v_gene: TRBV2; CDR3aa: CASKGGAPGDQPQHF; CDR3nt: TGTGCCAGCAAGGGGGGGGCCCCGGGCGATCAGCCCCAGCATTTT
d_gene: TRBD2; abundance: .; j_gene: TRBJ2-7; v_gene: TRBV27; CDR3aa: CASSSLAGSAYEQYF; CDR3nt: TGTGCCAGCAGTTCCTTAGCGGGGTCAGCCTACGAGCAGTACTTC
d_gene: .; abundance: few; j_gene: TRBJ2-7; v_gene: TRBV5-1; CDR3aa: CATPRKGCSYEQYF; CDR3nt: TGCGCCACCCCGCGGAAGGGGTGCTCCTACGAGCAGTACTTC
d_gene: TRBD1; abundance: .; j_gene: TRBJ2-1; v_gene: TRBV5-1; CDR3aa: CASSSTPGQFGNEQFF; CDR3nt: TGCGCCAGCAGCTCGACCCCGGGACAGTTTGGCAATGAGCAGTTCTTC
d_gene: .; abundance: .; j_gene: TRBJ2-7; v_gene: TRBV6-4; CDR3aa: CASSPPDRTLSYEQYF; CDR3nt: TGTGCCAGCAGTCCTCCCGACAGGACCCTCTCCTACGAGCAGTACTTC
d_gene: .; abundance: .; j_gene: TRBJ1-5; v_gene: TRBV30; CDR3aa: CAWSDSNNQPQHF; CDR3nt: TGTGCCTGGAGTGACTCAAACAATCAGCCCCAGCATTTT
d_gene: .; abundance: .; j_gene: TRBJ2-3; v_gene: TRBV6-5; CDR3aa: CASSSLGAVDTQYF; CDR3nt: TGTGCCAGCAGTTCCCTAGGAGCGGTCGATACGCAGTATTTT
d_gene: .; abundance: .; j_gene: TRBJ1-1; v_gene: TRBV27; CDR3aa: CASSLSRTPRPAFF; CDR3nt: TGTGCCAGCAGTTTAAGCCGAACTCCTCGTCCAGCTTTCTTT
d_gene: .; abundance: .; j_gene: TRBJ1-5; v_gene: TRBV4-1; CDR3aa: CASSQITGPPNQPQHF; CDR3nt: TGCGCCAGCAGCCAAATTACAGGGCCCCCCAATCAGCCCCAGCATTTT
d_gene: .; abundance: .; j_gene: TRBJ2-7; v_gene: TRBV30; CDR3aa: CAFQEGAEQYF; CDR3nt: TGTGCGTTTCAAGAGGGAGCCGAGCAGTACTTC
d_gene: .; abundance: .; j_gene: TRBJ1-1; v_gene: TRBV10-3; CDR3aa: CAISESQDEAFF; CDR3nt: TGTGCCATCAGTGAGTCACAAGATGAAGCTTTCTTT
d_gene: .; abundance: .; j_gene: TRBJ1-2; v_gene: TRBV5-1; CDR3aa: CASSYLASYGYTF; CDR3nt: TGCGCCAGCAGCTACCTCGCGTCCTATGGCTACACCTTC
d_gene: TRBD1; abundance: .; j_gene: TRBJ1-5; v_gene: TRBV18; CDR3aa: CASSTYGTGEQPQHF; CDR3nt: TGTGCCAGCTCAACCTACGGGACAGGGGAACAGCCCCAGCATTTT
d_gene: .; abundance: .; j_gene: TRBJ2-3; v_gene: TRBV5-6; CDR3aa: CASSALLTGLRTDTQYF; CDR3nt: TGTGCCAGCAGCGCGTTACTTACAGGGTTGCGCACAGATACGCAGTATTTT